Listed below are T cell receptor beta chains from one sample, sequenced in a study of cytomegalovirus exposure and HLA in healthy donors. Profiling relied on immunoSEQ multiplex PCR, and the TCRdb table lists in-frame clones only, not all of them. The sample totals about 160,000 clones. The source material was PBMCs. The receptors derive from a woman between 55 and 75 years old in good health and CMV-seronegative. The CDR3 runs from the conserved cysteine through the conserved F or W. The D gene is left open where the match is weak. The size entry is marked missing in some rows and otherwise reads once, few, many or a size class.

J gene: TRBJ2-5; V gene: TRBV27; clone size: NA; D gene: NA; CDR3 protein: CASSALRRGETQYF; CDR3 DNA: TGTGCCAGCAGTGCACTCCGACGAGGGGAGACCCAGTACTTC
J gene: TRBJ2-7; V gene: TRBV7-9; clone size: NA; D gene: TRBD1; CDR3 protein: CASSTSTKGQYEQYF; CDR3 DNA: TGTGCCAGCAGCACCTCAACGAAGGGACAGTACGAGCAGTACTTC
J gene: TRBJ2-1; V gene: TRBV7-2; clone size: NA; D gene: TRBD2; CDR3 protein: CASSFGGGSYNEQFF; CDR3 DNA: TGTGCCAGCAGCTTCGGCGGGGGGTCCTACAATGAGCAGTTCTTC
J gene: TRBJ1-4; V gene: TRBV5-6; clone size: NA; D gene: TRBD1; CDR3 protein: CASSLSTGGQTNEKLFF; CDR3 DNA: TGTGCCAGCAGCCTAAGTACAGGGGGCCAGACTAATGAAAAACTGTTTTTT
J gene: TRBJ1-6; V gene: TRBV15; clone size: NA; D gene: NA; CDR3 protein: CATSRDIVQGYSPLHF; CDR3 DNA: TGTGCCACCAGCAGAGATATCGTACAGGGTTATTCACCCCTCCACTTT
J gene: TRBJ2-2; V gene: TRBV6-5; clone size: NA; D gene: NA; CDR3 protein: CASSQNTGELFF; CDR3 DNA: TGTGCCAGCAGTCAGAACACCGGGGAGCTGTTTTTT
J gene: TRBJ1-1; V gene: TRBV6-5; clone size: NA; D gene: TRBD1; CDR3 protein: CASSYDRGRNTEAFF; CDR3 DNA: TGTGCCAGCAGTTACGACAGGGGGCGGAACACTGAAGCTTTCTTT
J gene: TRBJ2-7; V gene: TRBV6-6; clone size: NA; D gene: NA; CDR3 protein: CASRSGGNYEQYF; CDR3 DNA: TGTGCCAGCAGATCAGGGGGGAACTACGAGCAGTACTTC
J gene: TRBJ1-6; V gene: TRBV19; clone size: NA; D gene: NA; CDR3 protein: CASSTQQGRNSPLHF; CDR3 DNA: TGTGCCAGTAGTACCCAACAGGGTAGGAATTCACCCCTCCACTTT
J gene: TRBJ1-2; V gene: TRBV11-1; clone size: NA; D gene: NA; CDR3 protein: CASSLPGNGYTF; CDR3 DNA: TGTGCCAGCAGCTTACCGGGGAATGGCTACACCTTC
J gene: TRBJ2-2; V gene: TRBV27; clone size: NA; D gene: NA; CDR3 protein: CASDGGTGELFF; CDR3 DNA: TGTGCCAGCGACGGGGGCACCGGGGAGCTGTTTTTT
J gene: TRBJ1-5; V gene: TRBV2; clone size: NA; D gene: NA; CDR3 protein: CASSEGTYNQPQHF; CDR3 DNA: TGTGCCAGCAGTGAAGGGACTTACAATCAGCCCCAGCATTTT
J gene: TRBJ2-7; V gene: TRBV5-4; clone size: NA; D gene: NA; CDR3 protein: CASSSSSYEQYF; CDR3 DNA: TGTGCCAGCAGCTCGAGCTCCTACGAGCAGTACTTC
J gene: TRBJ1-5; V gene: TRBV19; clone size: NA; D gene: NA; CDR3 protein: CASSIHSDADQPQHF; CDR3 DNA: TGTGCCAGTAGTATCCACTCTGACGCGGATCAGCCCCAGCATTTT
J gene: TRBJ1-5; V gene: TRBV4-1; clone size: NA; D gene: TRBD1; CDR3 protein: CASSQRAHTGDWEQPQHF; CDR3 DNA: TGCGCCAGCAGCCAACGAGCACATACAGGGGATTGGGAACAGCCCCAGCATTTT
J gene: TRBJ1-2; V gene: TRBV10-3; clone size: medium-sized; D gene: TRBD1; CDR3 protein: CATGGQEPYGYTF; CDR3 DNA: TGTGCCACGGGGGGACAGGAGCCTTATGGCTACACCTTC
J gene: TRBJ2-7; V gene: TRBV9; clone size: NA; D gene: TRBD2; CDR3 protein: CASSQTGGSSYEQYF; CDR3 DNA: TGTGCCAGTTCCCAAACGGGAGGGAGCTCCTACGAGCAGTACTTC
J gene: TRBJ1-6; V gene: TRBV19; clone size: NA; D gene: NA; CDR3 protein: CASRTGTLNSPLHF; CDR3 DNA: TGTGCCAGTAGGACCGGGACACTAAATTCACCCCTCCACTTT
J gene: TRBJ1-5; V gene: TRBV30; clone size: NA; D gene: NA; CDR3 protein: CAWSTTSGQPQHF; CDR3 DNA: TGTGCCTGGAGTACGACCTCGGGTCAGCCCCAGCATTTT
J gene: TRBJ2-5; V gene: TRBV4-1; clone size: NA; D gene: TRBD2; CDR3 protein: CASSQSGFGLAGAETQYF; CDR3 DNA: TGCGCCAGCAGCCAATCGGGATTTGGACTAGCGGGAGCAGAGACCCAGTACTTC
J gene: TRBJ1-5; V gene: TRBV9; clone size: NA; D gene: TRBD1; CDR3 protein: CASSPGTGMRQPQHF; CDR3 DNA: TGTGCCAGCAGTCCTGGGACAGGGATGAGGCAGCCCCAGCATTTT
J gene: TRBJ2-7; V gene: TRBV19; clone size: NA; D gene: NA; CDR3 protein: CASSIRDSRDYEQYF; CDR3 DNA: TGTGCCAGTAGTATACGGGACTCACGCGACTACGAGCAGTACTTC
J gene: TRBJ2-7; V gene: TRBV6-5; clone size: NA; D gene: TRBD2; CDR3 protein: CASSGGYEQYF; CDR3 DNA: TGTGCCAGCAGCGGGGGGTACGAGCAGTACTTC
J gene: TRBJ2-7; V gene: TRBV25-1; clone size: NA; D gene: NA; CDR3 protein: CASTLTGGAYEQYF; CDR3 DNA: TGTGCCAGCACCCTGACTGGAGGTGCCTACGAGCAGTACTTC
J gene: TRBJ2-6; V gene: TRBV9; clone size: NA; D gene: NA; CDR3 protein: CASSASHGSGANVLTF; CDR3 DNA: TGTGCCAGCAGCGCCTCACATGGCTCTGGGGCCAACGTCCTGACTTTC
J gene: TRBJ1-1; V gene: TRBV18; clone size: NA; D gene: NA; CDR3 protein: CASSPRLRSNTEAFF; CDR3 DNA: TGTGCCAGCTCACCCAGATTACGATCGAACACTGAAGCTTTCTTT
J gene: TRBJ2-1; V gene: TRBV11-2; clone size: NA; D gene: NA; CDR3 protein: CASSVNVGPSSYNEQFF; CDR3 DNA: TGTGCCAGCAGCGTTAATGTGGGGCCTAGCTCCTACAATGAGCAGTTCTTC
J gene: TRBJ2-1; V gene: TRBV5-1; clone size: NA; D gene: TRBD2; CDR3 protein: CASSLLGEGRNEQFF; CDR3 DNA: TGCGCCAGCAGCTTGTTGGGGGAGGGCCGCAATGAGCAGTTCTTC
J gene: TRBJ2-2; V gene: TRBV6-5; clone size: NA; D gene: NA; CDR3 protein: CASSYSGGHNTGELFF; CDR3 DNA: TGTGCCAGCAGTTACTCGGGGGGGCATAACACCGGGGAGCTGTTTTTT
J gene: TRBJ1-6; V gene: TRBV6-1; clone size: NA; D gene: TRBD1; CDR3 protein: CASSALPGQGSGSPLHF; CDR3 DNA: TGTGCCAGCAGTGCTTTACCCGGACAGGGCAGCGGATCACCCCTCCACTTT
J gene: TRBJ2-5; V gene: TRBV7-2; clone size: NA; D gene: NA; CDR3 protein: CASSLRGGRQETQYF; CDR3 DNA: TGTGCCAGCAGCTTAAGGGGGGGTCGGCAAGAGACCCAGTACTTC
J gene: TRBJ2-5; V gene: TRBV7-6; clone size: NA; D gene: NA; CDR3 protein: CASSLEPGAQYF; CDR3 DNA: TGTGCCAGCAGCTTAGAGCCAGGGGCCCAGTACTTC
J gene: TRBJ2-3; V gene: TRBV6-5; clone size: NA; D gene: NA; CDR3 protein: CASSYGAGSTDTQYF; CDR3 DNA: TGTGCCAGCAGTTATGGGGCGGGGAGCACAGATACGCAGTATTTT
J gene: TRBJ2-2; V gene: TRBV11-2; clone size: NA; D gene: NA; CDR3 protein: CASSLGLAGELFF; CDR3 DNA: TGTGCCAGCAGCTTAGGGCTCGCCGGGGAGCTGTTTTTT
J gene: TRBJ1-4; V gene: TRBV9; clone size: NA; D gene: NA; CDR3 protein: CASSPRTGNSEKLFF; CDR3 DNA: TGTGCCAGCAGCCCCAGAACAGGGAACAGTGAAAAACTGTTTTTT
J gene: TRBJ1-4; V gene: TRBV14; clone size: NA; D gene: TRBD1; CDR3 protein: CASSPTGARSEKLFF; CDR3 DNA: TGTGCCAGCAGCCCGACAGGGGCCCGCAGTGAAAAACTGTTTTTT
J gene: TRBJ2-7; V gene: TRBV10-1; clone size: NA; D gene: NA; CDR3 protein: CASSLIRQAGDEQYF; CDR3 DNA: TGCGCCAGCAGTCTAATAAGACAGGCCGGTGACGAGCAGTACTTC
J gene: TRBJ2-4; V gene: TRBV5-1; clone size: NA; D gene: TRBD1; CDR3 protein: CASSLGDRAGNIQYF; CDR3 DNA: TGCGCCAGCAGCTTGGGCGACAGGGCAGGAAACATTCAGTACTTC
J gene: TRBJ2-2; V gene: TRBV7-2; clone size: NA; D gene: NA; CDR3 protein: CASSLVGGTGELFF; CDR3 DNA: TGTGCCAGCAGCTTAGTGGGGGGAACCGGGGAGCTGTTTTTT
J gene: TRBJ2-1; V gene: TRBV10-3; clone size: NA; D gene: TRBD2; CDR3 protein: CAIKTLAGGNNEQFF; CDR3 DNA: TGTGCCATCAAAACTTTAGCGGGGGGGAACAATGAGCAGTTCTTC
J gene: TRBJ1-5; V gene: TRBV19; clone size: NA; D gene: NA; CDR3 protein: CASSPRTPALNQPQHF; CDR3 DNA: TGTGCCAGTAGTCCCCGAACTCCTGCTTTGAATCAGCCCCAGCATTTT
J gene: TRBJ2-3; V gene: TRBV11-3; clone size: NA; D gene: NA; CDR3 protein: CASSLYPLADTQYF; CDR3 DNA: TGTGCCAGCAGCTTATATCCATTAGCGGATACGCAGTATTTT
J gene: TRBJ2-1; V gene: TRBV5-1; clone size: NA; D gene: TRBD2; CDR3 protein: CASSLLGLAGGGDNEQFF; CDR3 DNA: TGCGCCAGCAGCTTACTGGGACTAGCGGGGGGAGGGGACAATGAGCAGTTCTTC
J gene: TRBJ2-7; V gene: TRBV5-1; clone size: NA; D gene: NA; CDR3 protein: CASSLMTPTYEQYF; CDR3 DNA: TGCGCCAGCAGCTTGATGACTCCTACCTACGAGCAGTACTTC
J gene: TRBJ2-1; V gene: TRBV18; clone size: NA; D gene: NA; CDR3 protein: CASSLGTIGTGNEQFF; CDR3 DNA: TGTGCCAGCTCCCTTGGGACAATAGGGACGGGCAATGAGCAGTTCTTC
J gene: TRBJ2-3; V gene: TRBV7-2; clone size: NA; D gene: NA; CDR3 protein: CASSSHTDTQYF; CDR3 DNA: TGTGCCAGCAGCTCACACACAGATACGCAGTATTTT
J gene: TRBJ2-3; V gene: TRBV25-1; clone size: NA; D gene: TRBD1; CDR3 protein: CATDGDSITDTQYF; CDR3 DNA: TGTGCCACAGATGGGGACAGCATCACAGATACGCAGTATTTT